One and the same sample provided the 5 T cell receptor beta chains below, sequenced in a study of vaccination effects on CD4 cells after COVID-19. Prior to sequencing, the ViraFEST assay stimulated PBMC with viral peptide pools, which expanded the antigen-specific CD4+ T cells. With 10 to 11 days of culture completed, CD4+ T cells were isolated. Previously uninfected by SARS-CoV-2, the vaccine recipients also showed negative nucleocapsid antibodies. Sequencing used immunoSEQ multiplex PCR; TCRdb keeps in-frame clones, though not all of them. Found here are 50,000 to 60,000 clones, under 75% of them singletons; the top ten hold around 20%. No antigen has been identified for these receptors. The sample was CD4+ T cells from PBMCs cultured with SARS-CoV-2 spike peptides, taken before COVID-19 vaccination. The receptors were sampled from a human donor who received a COVID-19 vaccine.

The chain is built from TRBV15 and TRBJ2-7; the match to TRBD1 covers 7 bases. CDR1 is LNHNV, CDR2 YYDKDF, per germline (reference sequence). The CDR3 contains 14 residues. V was pared by 1 base and J by 2 bases, with 2 bases of the junction left unmatched. The CDR3 nucleotides read TGTGCCACCAGCAGAGGAGGGGGCCCCTACGAGCAGTACTTC. Residues: CATSRGGGPYEQYF.

By share of the sample, this clone is medium-sized (0.01 to 0.1%). J is TRBJ1-6 and V is TRBV7-8, with D hard to call. With 1 base removed from V and 0 bases from J, the gap between germline ends came to 4 bases. The germline gives CDR1 SGHVS, CDR2 FQNEAQ. The CDR3 runs 15 residues. This CDR3 reads CASSLDSSYNSPLHF. In nucleotides, the CDR3 is TGTGCCAGCAGCTTAGACAGCTCCTATAATTCACCCCTCCACTTT.

The V gene is TRBV2, the J gene TRBJ1-4, with no clear D. CDR3 length equals 14 residues. V was pared by 1 base and J by 7 bases, with 10 bases between. Germline V gene data show CDR1 as SNHLY and CDR2 as FYNNEI. In DNA form, the CDR3 reads TGTGCCAGCAGTGAAGTTGCGGGAGGTGAAAAACTGTTTTTT. Translation gives CASSEVAGGEKLFF. The full variable domain, with the rest looked up from reference TRBV2 and TRBJ1-4, is EPEVTQTPSHQVTQMGQEVILRCVPISNHLYFYWYRQILGQKVEFLVSFYNNEISEKSEIFDDQFSVERPDGSNFTLKIRSTKLEDSAMYFCASSEVAGGEKLFFGSGTQLSVL.

V and J are TRBV21-1 and TRBJ2-7. TRBV21-1 is shown as a pseudogene. The CDR3 contains 10 residues. The CDR3 region is CASSKNEQYF. The DNA of the CDR3 is TGTGCCAGCAGCAAGAACGAGCAGTACTTC.

The chain combines TRBV10-3 with TRBJ2-7, with D perhaps being TRBD1 or TRBD2 (5 bases each). The germline V gene has CDR1 ENHRY and CDR2 SYGVKD. Trimming pared 10 bases from V and 2 bases from J, leaving 18 bases between. The CDR3 length is 14 residues. The CDR3 protein is CATATGTDAYEQYF. As DNA, the CDR3 is TGTGCCACCGCCACCGGGACGGACGCCTACGAGCAGTACTTC.